The clone carrying this T cell receptor (beta chain) has just a few counts. This record comes from a study of blood T cells in healthy people across ages. Between the trimmed V and J ends, which lost 5 bases and 0 bases, there was a span of 11 bases. The germline V gene has CDR1 MNHEY and CDR2 SVGEGT. This CDR3 region has 16 residues. Sample-barcoded 5' priming and a J-beta primer mix drove a second PCR of roughly 6 to 12 cycles. TCRdb recomputed calls from the 5' RACE reads with MiXCR, one row per CDR3 protein. The sample contains around 650,000 distinct CDR3 sequences, around 43% of which appear only once.

This sequence originates from a man at least 80 years old in good health. Sequencing was done on a sample of blood. This sequence joins TRBV6-2 or TRBV6-3 and TRBJ2-6, with D perhaps assigned TRBD1 or TRBD2 (5 bases each). CDR3 amino acids: CASSGGRDSGANVLTF. The CDR3, as DNA: TGTGCCAGCAGTGGGGGACGTGACTCTGGGGCCAACGTCCTGACTTTC.